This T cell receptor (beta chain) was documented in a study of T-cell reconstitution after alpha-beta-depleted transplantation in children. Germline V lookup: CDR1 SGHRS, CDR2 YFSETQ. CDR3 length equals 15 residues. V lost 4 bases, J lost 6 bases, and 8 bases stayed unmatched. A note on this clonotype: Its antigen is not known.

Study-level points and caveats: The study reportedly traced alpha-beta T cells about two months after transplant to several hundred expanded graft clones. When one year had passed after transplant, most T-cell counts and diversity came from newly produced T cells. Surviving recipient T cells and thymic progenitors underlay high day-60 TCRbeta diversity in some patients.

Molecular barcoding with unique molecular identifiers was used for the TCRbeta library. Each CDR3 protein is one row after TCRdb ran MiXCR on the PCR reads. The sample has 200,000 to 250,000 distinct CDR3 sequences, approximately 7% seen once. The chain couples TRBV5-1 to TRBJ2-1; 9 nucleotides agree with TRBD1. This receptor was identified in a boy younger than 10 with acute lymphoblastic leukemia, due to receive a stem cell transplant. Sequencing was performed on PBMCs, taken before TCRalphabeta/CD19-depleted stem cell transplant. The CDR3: CASSLGTGPGNEQFF. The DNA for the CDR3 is TGCGCCAGCAGCCTGGGGACAGGGCCGGGCAATGAGCAGTTCTTC.